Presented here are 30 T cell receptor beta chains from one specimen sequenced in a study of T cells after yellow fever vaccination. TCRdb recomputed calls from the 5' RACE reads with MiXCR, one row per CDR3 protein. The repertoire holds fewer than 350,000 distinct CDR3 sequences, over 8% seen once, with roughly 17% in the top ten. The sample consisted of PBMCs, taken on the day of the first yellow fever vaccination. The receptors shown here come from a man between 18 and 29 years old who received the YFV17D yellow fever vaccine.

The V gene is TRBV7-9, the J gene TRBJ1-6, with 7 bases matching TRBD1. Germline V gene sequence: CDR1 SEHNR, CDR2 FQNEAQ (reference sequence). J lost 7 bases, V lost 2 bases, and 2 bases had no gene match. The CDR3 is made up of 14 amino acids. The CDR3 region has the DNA TGTGCCAGCAGCTTAAGGGGACAGAATTCACCCCTCCACTTT. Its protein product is CASSLRGQNSPLHF.

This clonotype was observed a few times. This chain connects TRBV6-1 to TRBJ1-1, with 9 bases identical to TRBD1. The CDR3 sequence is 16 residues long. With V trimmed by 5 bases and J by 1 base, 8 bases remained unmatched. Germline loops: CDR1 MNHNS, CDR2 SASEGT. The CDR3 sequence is CASSQDRGGQNTEAFF. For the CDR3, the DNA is TGTGCCAGCAGTCAGGACAGGGGAGGCCAGAACACTGAAGCTTTCTTT.

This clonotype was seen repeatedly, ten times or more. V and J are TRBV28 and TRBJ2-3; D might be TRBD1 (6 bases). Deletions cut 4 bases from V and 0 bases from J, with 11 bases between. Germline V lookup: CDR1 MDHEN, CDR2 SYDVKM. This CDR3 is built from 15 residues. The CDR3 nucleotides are TGTGCCAGCAGTTCAAACAGGGTTAGCACAGATACGCAGTATTTT. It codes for CASSSNRVSTDTQYF.

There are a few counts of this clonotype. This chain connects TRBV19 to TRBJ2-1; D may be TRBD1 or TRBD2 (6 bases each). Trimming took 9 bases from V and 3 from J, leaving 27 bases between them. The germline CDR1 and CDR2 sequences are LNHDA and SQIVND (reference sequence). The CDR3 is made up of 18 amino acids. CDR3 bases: TGTGCCAGACTCTTCTCCCCGAGGGCGGGACAAGACTACAATGAGCAGTTCTTC. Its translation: CARLFSPRAGQDYNEQFF.

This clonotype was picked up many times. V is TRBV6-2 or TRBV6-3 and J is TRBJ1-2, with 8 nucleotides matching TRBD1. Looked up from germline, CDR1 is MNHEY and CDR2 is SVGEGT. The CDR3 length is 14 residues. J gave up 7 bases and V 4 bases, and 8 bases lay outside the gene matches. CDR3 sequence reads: CASSLQGASSGYTF. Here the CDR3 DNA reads TGTGCCAGCAGTTTGCAGGGGGCGTCCTCTGGCTACACCTTC.

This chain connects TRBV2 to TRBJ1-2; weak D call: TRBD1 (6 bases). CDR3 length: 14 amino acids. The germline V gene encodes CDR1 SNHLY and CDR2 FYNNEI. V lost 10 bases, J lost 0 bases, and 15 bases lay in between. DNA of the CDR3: TGTGCCATACGTGGCGAGGGGGCTAACTATGGCTACACCTTC. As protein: CAIRGEGANYGYTF.

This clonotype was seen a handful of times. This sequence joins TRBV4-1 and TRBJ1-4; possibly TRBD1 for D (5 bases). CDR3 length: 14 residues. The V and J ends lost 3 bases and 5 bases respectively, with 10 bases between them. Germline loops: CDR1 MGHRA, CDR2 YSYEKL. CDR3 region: CASSQWGLNEKLFF. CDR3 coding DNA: TGCGCCAGCAGCCAGTGGGGGTTAAATGAAAAACTGTTTTTT.

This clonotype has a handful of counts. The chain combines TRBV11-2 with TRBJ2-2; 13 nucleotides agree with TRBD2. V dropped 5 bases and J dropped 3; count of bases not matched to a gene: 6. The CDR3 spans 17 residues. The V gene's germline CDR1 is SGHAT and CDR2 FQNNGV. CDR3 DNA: TGTGCCAGCAGCCAGGGACTAGCGGGGCCACACACCGGGGAGCTGTTTTTT. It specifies CASSQGLAGPHTGELFF.

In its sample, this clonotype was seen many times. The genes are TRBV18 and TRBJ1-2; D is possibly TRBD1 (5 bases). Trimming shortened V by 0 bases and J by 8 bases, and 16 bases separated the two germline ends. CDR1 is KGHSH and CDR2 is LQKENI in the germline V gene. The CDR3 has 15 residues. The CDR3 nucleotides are TGTGCCAGCTCACCACCGACGCAGGGTCGATCAGGCTACACCTTC. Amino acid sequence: CASSPPTQGRSGYTF.

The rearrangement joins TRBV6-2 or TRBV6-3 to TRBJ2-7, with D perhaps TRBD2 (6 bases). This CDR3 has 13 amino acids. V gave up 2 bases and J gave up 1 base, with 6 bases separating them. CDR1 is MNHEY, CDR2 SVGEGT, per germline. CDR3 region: CASSYGGSYEQYV. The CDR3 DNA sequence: TGTGCCAGCAGTTACGGGGGGTCCTACGAGCAGTACGTC.

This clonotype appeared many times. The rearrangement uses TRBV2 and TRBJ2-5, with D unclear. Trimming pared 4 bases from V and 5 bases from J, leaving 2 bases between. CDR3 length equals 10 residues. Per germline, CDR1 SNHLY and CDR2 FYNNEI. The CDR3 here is CASSVETQYF. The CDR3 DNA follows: TGTGCCAGCAGTGTGGAGACCCAGTACTTC.

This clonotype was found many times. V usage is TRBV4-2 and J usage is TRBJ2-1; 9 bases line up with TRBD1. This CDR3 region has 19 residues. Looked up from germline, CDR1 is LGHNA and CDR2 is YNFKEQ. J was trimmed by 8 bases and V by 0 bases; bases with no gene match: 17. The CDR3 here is CASSQDTGGLPTPGDEQFF. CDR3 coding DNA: TGTGCCAGCAGCCAAGATACAGGGGGCTTACCGACCCCGGGCGATGAGCAGTTCTTC.

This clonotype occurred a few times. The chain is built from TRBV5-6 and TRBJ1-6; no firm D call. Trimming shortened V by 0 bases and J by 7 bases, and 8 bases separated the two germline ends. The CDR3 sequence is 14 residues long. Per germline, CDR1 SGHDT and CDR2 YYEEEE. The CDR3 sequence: CASSLGRLNSPLHF. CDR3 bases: TGTGCCAGCAGCTTGGGTAGGTTGAATTCACCCCTCCACTTT.

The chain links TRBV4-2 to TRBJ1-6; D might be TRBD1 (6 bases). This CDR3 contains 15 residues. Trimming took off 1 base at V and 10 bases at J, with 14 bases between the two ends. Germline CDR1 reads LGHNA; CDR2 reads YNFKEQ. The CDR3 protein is CASSQGGGGGSPLHF. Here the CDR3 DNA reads TGTGCCAGCAGCCAAGGTGGTGGCGGGGGCTCACCCCTCCACTTT.

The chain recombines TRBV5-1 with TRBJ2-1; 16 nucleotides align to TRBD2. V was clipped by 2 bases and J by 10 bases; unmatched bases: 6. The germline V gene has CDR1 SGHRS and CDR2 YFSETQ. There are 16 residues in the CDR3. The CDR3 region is CASSFGTSGGGQEQFF. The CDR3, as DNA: TGCGCCAGCAGCTTTGGGACTAGCGGGGGGGGACAGGAGCAGTTCTTC.

The CDR3 loop is CASSPGTGYDGYTF. The CDR3 DNA reads TGTGCCAGCAGCCCCGGGACAGGGTATGATGGCTACACCTTC. This chain joins TRBV7-3 and TRBJ1-2; 9 positions agree with TRBD1. The germline V gene has CDR1 SGHTA and CDR2 FQGTGA. V lost 5 bases to trimming and J lost 6 bases; unmatched junction nucleotides: 7. The CDR3 has 14 amino acids.

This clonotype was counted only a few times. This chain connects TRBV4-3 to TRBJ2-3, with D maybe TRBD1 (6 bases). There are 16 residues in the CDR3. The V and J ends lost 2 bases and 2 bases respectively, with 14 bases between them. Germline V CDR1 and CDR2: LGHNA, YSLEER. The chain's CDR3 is CASSQWGSGVTDTQYF. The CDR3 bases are TGCGCCAGCAGCCAATGGGGCTCAGGGGTCACAGATACGCAGTATTTT.

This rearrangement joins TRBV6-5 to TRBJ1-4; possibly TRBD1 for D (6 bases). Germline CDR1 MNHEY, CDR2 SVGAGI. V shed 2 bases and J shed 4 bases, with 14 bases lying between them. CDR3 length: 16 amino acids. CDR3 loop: CASSYAPGQVNEKLFF. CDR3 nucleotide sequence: TGTGCCAGCAGTTACGCCCCGGGACAAGTTAATGAAAAACTGTTTTTT.

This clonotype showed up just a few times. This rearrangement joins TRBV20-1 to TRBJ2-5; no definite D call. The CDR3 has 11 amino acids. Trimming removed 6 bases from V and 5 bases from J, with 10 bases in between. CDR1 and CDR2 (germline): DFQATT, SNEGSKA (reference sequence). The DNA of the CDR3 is TGCAGTGCGCATGAACCGGAGACCCAGTACTTC. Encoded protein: CSAHEPETQYF.

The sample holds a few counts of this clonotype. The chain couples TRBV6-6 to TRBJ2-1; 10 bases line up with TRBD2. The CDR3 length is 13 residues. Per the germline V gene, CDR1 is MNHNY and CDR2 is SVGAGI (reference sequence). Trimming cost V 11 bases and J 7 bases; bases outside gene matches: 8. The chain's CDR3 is CAGRSGGLNEQFF. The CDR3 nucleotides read TGTGCCGGACGTAGCGGGGGGCTAAATGAGCAGTTCTTC.

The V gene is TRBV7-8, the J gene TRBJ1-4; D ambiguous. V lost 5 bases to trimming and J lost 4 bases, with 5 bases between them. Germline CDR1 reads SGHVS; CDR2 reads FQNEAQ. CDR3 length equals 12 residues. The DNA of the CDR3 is TGTGCCAGCAGCGCGATTAATGAAAAACTGTTTTTT. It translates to CASSAINEKLFF.

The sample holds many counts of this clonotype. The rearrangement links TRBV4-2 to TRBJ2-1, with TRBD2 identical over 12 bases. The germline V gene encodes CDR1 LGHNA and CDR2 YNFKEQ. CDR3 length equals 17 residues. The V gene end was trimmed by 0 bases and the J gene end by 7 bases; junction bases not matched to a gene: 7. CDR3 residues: CASSQDPSGGARNEQFF. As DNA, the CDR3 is TGTGCCAGCAGCCAAGATCCTAGCGGGGGGGCCAGGAATGAGCAGTTCTTC.

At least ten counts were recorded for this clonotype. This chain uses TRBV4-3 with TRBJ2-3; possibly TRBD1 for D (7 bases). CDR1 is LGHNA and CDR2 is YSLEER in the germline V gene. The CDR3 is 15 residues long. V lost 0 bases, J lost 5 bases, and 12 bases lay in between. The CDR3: CASSQDGGGRDTQYF. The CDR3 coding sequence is TGCGCCAGCAGCCAAGATGGAGGGGGCCGAGATACGCAGTATTTT.

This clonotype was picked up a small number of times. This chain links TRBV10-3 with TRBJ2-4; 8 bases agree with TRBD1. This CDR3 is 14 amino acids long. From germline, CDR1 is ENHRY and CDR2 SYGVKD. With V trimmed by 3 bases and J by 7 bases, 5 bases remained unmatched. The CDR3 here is CAISDNRGSNIQYF. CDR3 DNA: TGTGCCATCAGTGATAACAGGGGGTCCAACATTCAGTACTTC.

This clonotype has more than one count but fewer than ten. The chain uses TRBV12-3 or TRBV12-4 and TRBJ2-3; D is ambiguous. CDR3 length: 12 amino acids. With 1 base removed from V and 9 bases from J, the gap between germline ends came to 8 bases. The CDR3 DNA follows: TGTGCCAGCAGTTTAGAGTCGAGAACGCAGTATTTT. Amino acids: CASSLESRTQYF.

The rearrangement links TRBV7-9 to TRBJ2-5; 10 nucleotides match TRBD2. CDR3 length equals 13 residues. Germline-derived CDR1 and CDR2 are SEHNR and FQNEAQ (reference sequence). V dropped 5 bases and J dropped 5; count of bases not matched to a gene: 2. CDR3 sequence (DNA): TGTGCCAGCAGCGCTAGCGGGGGCGAGACCCAGTACTTC. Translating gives CASSASGGETQYF.

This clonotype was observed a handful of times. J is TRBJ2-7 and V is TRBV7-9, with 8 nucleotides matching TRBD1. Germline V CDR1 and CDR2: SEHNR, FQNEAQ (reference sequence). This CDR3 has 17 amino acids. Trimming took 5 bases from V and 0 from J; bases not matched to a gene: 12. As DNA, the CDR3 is TGTGCCAGCAGCCCCCCGACAGGGGACCCGTTCTCCTACGAGCAGTACTTC. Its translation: CASSPPTGDPFSYEQYF.

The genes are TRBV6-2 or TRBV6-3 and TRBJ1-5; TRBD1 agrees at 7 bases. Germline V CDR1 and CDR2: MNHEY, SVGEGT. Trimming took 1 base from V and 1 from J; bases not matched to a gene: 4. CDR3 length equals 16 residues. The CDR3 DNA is TGTGCCAGCAGTTACTGGGGACAGTCAAGCAATCAGCCCCAGCATTTT. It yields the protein CASSYWGQSSNQPQHF.

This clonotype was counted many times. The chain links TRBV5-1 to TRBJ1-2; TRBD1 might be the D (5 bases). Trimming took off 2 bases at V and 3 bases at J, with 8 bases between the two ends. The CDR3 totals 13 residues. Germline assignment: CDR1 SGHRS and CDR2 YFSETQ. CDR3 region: CASSLGEHYGYTF. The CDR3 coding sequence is TGCGCCAGCAGCTTAGGGGAACACTATGGCTACACCTTC.

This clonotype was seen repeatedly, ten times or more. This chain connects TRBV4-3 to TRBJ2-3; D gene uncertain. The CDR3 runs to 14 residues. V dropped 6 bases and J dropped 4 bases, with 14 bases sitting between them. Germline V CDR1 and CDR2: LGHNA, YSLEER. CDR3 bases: TGCGCCAGCAGTCCTCTCCCTAACGCAGATACGCAGTATTTT. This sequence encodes CASSPLPNADTQYF.